This T cell receptor beta chain was identified in a study of breast tumors, draining lymph nodes, adjacent tissues. TCRdb ran MiXCR on the multiplex PCR reads and lists one entry per CDR3 protein. The sample lists some 22,000 distinct CDR3 sequences, around 55% occurring once. The CDR3 extends over 15 amino acids. Germline V gene sequence: CDR1 SGHAT, CDR2 FQNNGV. The V gene lost 5 bases and the J gene lost 0 bases, with 13 bases spanning the gap. There are a few counts of this clonotype. This chain links TRBV11-2 with TRBJ1-1; no clear D. The TCR was taken from a female donor with breast cancer. Some clones in this sample may be carry-over from other donors' samples. Specimen: breast tumor tissue. The CDR3 loop is CASSITVNMNTEAFF. CDR3 nucleotide sequence: TGTGCCAGCAGCATCACAGTAAATATGAACACTGAAGCTTTCTTT.